This T cell receptor beta chain was found in a study of T-cell reconstitution after alpha-beta-depleted transplantation in children. Whole-study results and caveats: Newly produced T cells mostly provided counts and TCRbeta diversity after one year, as hyperexpanded clones declined.

The CDR3 runs 14 residues. Trimming pared 3 bases from V and 1 base from J, leaving 10 bases between. The germline gives CDR1 SGDLS, CDR2 YYNGEE. Unique molecular identifiers were incorporated during preparation of the TCRbeta library. MiXCR, applied by TCRdb to the PCR reads, yields one record per CDR3 protein. The sample holds some 550,000 distinct CDR3 sequences, 20% to 25% seen once. On this clonotype: Its specificity is not known.

This chain uses TRBV9 with TRBJ2-5; possible D gene TRBD2, 6 bases. Specimen: PBMCs, mostly from graft donor cells, collected 360 days after TCRalphabeta/CD19-depleted stem cell transplant. The TCR was taken from a boy less than two years old who had a stem cell transplant for acute myeloid leukemia, so the T cells may come from the graft donor. In nucleotides, the CDR3 is TGTGCCAGCAGCGAAGGAGGGCGCCAAGAGACCCAGTACTTC. This codes for CASSEGGRQETQYF.